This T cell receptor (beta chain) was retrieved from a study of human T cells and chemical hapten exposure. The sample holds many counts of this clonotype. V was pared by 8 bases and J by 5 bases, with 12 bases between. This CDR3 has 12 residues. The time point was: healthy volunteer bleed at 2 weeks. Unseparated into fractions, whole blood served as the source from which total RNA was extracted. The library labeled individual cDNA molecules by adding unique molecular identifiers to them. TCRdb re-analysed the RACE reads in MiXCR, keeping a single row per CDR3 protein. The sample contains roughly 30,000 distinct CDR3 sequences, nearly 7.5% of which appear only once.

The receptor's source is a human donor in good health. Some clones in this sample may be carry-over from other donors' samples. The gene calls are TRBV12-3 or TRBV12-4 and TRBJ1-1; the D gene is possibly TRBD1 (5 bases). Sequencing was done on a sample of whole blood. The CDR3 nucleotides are TGTGCCAGCGGGACGGGGAGGACTGAAGCTTTCTTT. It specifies CASGTGRTEAFF.